Presented here are 2 T cell receptor beta chains from one specimen sequenced in a study of early T cells in non-severe SARS-CoV-2 infection. One entry per CDR3 protein results from TCRdb running MiXCR on the 5' RACE reads. The table has about 48,000 distinct CDR3 sequences, approximately 8.1% seen once. The specimen sequenced was whole blood. The receptor set was obtained from an adult who was a healthcare worker with PCR-confirmed SARS-CoV-2 infection or an uninfected control (not recorded which).

This clonotype has more than one count but fewer than ten. The rearrangement joins TRBV6-2 or TRBV6-3 to TRBJ2-7; D is unclear. CDR1 and CDR2 (germline): MNHEY, SVGEGT. Trimming cost V 0 bases and J 0 bases, with 12 bases left between them. This CDR3 spans 16 amino acids. For the CDR3, the DNA is TGTGCCAGCAGTTACTCGATAGTGGAGAGCTCCTACGAGCAGTACTTC. Translated: CASSYSIVESSYEQYF.

This clonotype was seen at least ten times. The chain uses TRBV10-1 and TRBJ2-1; D remains unclear. The CDR3 spans 15 residues. CDR1 and CDR2 (germline): WNHNN, SYGVQD (reference sequence). V lost 0 bases and J lost 12, with 18 bases in between. The chain's CDR3 is CASSESNRAGARQFF. The CDR3 DNA reads as TGCGCCAGCAGTGAGTCGAATAGAGCAGGTGCCCGGCAGTTCTTC.